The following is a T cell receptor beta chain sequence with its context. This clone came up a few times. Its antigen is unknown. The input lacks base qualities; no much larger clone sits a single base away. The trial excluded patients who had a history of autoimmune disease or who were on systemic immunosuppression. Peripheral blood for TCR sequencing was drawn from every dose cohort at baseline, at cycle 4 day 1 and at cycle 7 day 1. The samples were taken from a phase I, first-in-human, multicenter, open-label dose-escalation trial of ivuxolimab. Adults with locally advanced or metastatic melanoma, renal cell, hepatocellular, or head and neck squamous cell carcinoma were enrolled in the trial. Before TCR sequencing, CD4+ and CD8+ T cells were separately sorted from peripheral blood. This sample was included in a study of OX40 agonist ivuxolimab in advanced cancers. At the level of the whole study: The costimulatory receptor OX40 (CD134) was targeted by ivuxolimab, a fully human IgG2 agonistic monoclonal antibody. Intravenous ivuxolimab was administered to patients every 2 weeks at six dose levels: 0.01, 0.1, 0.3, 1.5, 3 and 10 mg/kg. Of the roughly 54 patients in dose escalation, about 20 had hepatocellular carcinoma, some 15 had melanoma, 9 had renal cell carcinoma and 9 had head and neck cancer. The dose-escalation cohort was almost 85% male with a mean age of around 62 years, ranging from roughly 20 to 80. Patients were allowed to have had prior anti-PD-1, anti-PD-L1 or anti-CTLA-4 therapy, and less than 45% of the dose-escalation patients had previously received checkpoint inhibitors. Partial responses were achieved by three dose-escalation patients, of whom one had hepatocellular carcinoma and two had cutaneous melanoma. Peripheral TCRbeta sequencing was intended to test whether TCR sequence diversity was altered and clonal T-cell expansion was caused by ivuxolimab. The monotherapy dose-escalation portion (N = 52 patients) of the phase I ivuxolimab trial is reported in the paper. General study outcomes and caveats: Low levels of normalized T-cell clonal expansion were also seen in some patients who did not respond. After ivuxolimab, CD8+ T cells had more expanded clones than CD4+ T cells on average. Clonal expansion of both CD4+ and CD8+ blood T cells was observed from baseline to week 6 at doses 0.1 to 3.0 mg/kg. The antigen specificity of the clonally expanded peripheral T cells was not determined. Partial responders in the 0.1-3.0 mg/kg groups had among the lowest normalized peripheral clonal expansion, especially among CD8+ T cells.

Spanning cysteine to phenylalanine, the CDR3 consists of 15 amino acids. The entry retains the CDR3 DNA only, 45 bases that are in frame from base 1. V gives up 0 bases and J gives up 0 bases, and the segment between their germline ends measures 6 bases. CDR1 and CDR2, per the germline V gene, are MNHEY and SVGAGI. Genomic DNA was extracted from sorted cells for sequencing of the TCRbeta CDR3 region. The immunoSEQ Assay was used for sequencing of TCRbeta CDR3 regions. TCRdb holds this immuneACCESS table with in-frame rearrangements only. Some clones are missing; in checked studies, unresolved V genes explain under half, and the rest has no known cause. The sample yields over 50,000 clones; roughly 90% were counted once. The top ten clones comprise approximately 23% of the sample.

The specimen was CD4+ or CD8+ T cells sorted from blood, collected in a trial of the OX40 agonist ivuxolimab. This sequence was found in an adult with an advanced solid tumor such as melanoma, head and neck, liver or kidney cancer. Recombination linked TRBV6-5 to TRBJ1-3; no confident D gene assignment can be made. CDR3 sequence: CASSYSANSGNTIYF. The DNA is TGTGCCAGCAGTTACTCGGCGAACTCTGGAAACACCATATATTTT.